This T cell receptor beta chain was sequenced in a study of human T cells and chemical hapten exposure. As for the study in general: It was small differences in pooled library volume that mainly caused per-sample TCR yields to vary. Study results and limitations: Against controls, expanded TCRs gave rise to significantly more large CDR3 similarity clusters.

This clonotype was seen only a few times. Its antigen remains unknown. V lost 0 bases and J lost 1, with 9 bases in between. CDR1 and CDR2 (germline): SGHTA, FQGNSA. CDR3 length: 15 amino acids. Each cDNA molecule in the library carried unique molecular identifiers. In the study's own analysis: Sample TCR counts, which ranged from roughly 23,224 to 750,000, had a median of approximately 96,000. TCRdb re-analysed the RACE reads in MiXCR, keeping a single row per CDR3 protein. TCRdb's processing, not the study's, gives the V and J calls here. The data hold about 120,000 distinct CDR3 sequences, with around an eighth observed a single time. The time point is: pre-sensitization, week 0. The treatment here: therapeutic diphenylcyclopropenone sensitization with weekly scalp DPC.

This receptor was identified in a woman younger than 30 with alopecia areata. Some clones in this sample may be carry-over from other donors' samples. The source was whole blood, collected in connection with sensitization to the hapten diphenylcyclopropenone (DPC). V and J are TRBV7-2 and TRBJ1-1; D is unresolved. CDR3 residues: CASSLATTRNTEAFF. The CDR3 DNA reads TGTGCCAGCAGCTTAGCAACGACACGGAACACTGAAGCTTTCTTT.